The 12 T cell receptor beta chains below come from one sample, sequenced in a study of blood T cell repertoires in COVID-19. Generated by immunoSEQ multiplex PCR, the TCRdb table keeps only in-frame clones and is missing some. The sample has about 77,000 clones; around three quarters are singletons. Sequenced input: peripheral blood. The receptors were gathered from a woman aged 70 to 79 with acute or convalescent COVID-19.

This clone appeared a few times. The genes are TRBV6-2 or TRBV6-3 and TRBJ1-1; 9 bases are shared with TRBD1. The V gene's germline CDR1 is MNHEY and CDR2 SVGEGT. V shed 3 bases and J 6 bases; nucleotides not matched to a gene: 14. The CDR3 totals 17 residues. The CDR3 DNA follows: TGTGCCAGCAGTTATCATGGACCGGGACAGGGCAGCCCTGAAGCTTTCTTT. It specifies CASSYHGPGQGSPEAFF.

In nucleotides, the CDR3 is TGTGCCAGCAGCGGACAGGGTGACATTCAGTACTTC. Amino acids: CASSGQGDIQYF. J is TRBJ2-4 and V is TRBV4-2, with 8 bases identical to TRBD1. The germline V gene encodes CDR1 LGHNA and CDR2 YNFKEQ. V lost 5 bases, J lost 8 bases, and 2 bases stayed unmatched. The CDR3 length is 12 residues.

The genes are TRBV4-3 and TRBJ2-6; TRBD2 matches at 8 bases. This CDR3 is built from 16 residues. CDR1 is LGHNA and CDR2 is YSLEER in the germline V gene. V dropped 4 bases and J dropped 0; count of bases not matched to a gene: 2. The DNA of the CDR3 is TGCGCCAGCAGCCCCGGGACTAGCTCTGGGGCCAACGTCCTGACTTTC. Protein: CASSPGTSSGANVLTF.

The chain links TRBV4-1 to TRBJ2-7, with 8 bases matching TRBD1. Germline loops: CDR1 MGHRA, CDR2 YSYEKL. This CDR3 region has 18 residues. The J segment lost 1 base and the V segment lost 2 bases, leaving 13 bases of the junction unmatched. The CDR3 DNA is TGCGCCAGCAGCCAAAGCTCCGGCCCGGGACAGGTATCCTACGAGCAGTACTTC. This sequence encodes CASSQSSGPGQVSYEQYF.

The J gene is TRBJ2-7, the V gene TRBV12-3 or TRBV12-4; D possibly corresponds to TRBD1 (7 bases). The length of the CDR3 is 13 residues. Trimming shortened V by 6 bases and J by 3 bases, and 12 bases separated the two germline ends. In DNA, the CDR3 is TGTGCCAGCAGGGCGCGGGACAGCTACGAGCAGTACTTC. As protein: CASRARDSYEQYF.

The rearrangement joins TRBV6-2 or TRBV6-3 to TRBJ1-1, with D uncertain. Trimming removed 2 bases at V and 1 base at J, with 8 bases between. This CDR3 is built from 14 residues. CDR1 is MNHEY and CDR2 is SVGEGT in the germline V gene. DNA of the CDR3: TGTGCCAGCAGTTACGAGCCGGGGAACACTGAAGCTTTCTTT. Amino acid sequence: CASSYEPGNTEAFF.

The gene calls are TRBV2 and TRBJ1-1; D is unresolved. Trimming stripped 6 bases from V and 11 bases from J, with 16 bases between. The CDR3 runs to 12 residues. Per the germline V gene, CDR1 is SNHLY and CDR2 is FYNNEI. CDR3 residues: CASRYTDRRAFF. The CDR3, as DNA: TGTGCCAGCAGGTACACGGACCGGAGGGCTTTCTTT.

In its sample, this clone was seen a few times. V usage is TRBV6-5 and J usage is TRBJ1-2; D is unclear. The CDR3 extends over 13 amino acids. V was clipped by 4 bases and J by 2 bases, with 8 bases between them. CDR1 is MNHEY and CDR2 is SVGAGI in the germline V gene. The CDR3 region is CASSSAQNYGYTF. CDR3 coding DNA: TGTGCCAGCAGTTCCGCTCAGAACTATGGCTACACCTTC.

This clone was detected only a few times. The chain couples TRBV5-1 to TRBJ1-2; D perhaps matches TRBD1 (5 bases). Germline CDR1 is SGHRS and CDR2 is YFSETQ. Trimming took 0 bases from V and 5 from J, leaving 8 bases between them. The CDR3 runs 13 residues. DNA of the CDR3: TGCGCCAGCAGCTTGGGCAGGGTTTATGGCTACACCTTC. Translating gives CASSLGRVYGYTF.

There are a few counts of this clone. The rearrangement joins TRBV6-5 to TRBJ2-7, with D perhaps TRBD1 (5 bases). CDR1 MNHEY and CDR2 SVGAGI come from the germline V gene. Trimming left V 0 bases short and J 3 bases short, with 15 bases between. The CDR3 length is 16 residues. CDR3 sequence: CASSYSRRGPNYEQYF. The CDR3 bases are TGTGCCAGCAGTTACTCGCGAAGGGGCCCAAACTACGAGCAGTACTTC.

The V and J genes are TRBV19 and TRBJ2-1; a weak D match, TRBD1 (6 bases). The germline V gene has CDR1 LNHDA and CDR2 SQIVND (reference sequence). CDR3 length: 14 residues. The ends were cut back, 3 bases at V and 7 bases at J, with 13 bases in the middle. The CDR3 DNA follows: TGTGCCAGTAGTATCAGAGACAGGAGGAATGAGCAGTTCTTC. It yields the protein CASSIRDRRNEQFF.

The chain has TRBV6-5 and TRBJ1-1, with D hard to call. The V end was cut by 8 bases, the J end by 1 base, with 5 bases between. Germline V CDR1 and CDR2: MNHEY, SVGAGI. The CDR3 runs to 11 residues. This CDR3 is CASRGNTEAFF. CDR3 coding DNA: TGTGCCAGCCGGGGGAACACTGAAGCTTTCTTT.